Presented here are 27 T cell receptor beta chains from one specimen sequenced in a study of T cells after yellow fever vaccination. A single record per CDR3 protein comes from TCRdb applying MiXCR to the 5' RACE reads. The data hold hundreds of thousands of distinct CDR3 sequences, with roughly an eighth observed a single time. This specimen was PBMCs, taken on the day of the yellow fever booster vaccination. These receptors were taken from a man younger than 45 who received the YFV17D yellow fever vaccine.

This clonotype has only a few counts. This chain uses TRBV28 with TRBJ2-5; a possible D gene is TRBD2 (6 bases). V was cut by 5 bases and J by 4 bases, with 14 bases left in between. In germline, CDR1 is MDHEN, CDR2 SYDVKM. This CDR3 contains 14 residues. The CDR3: CASSLWTEGETQYF. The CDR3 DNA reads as TGTGCCAGCAGTCTGTGGACGGAGGGAGAGACCCAGTACTTC.

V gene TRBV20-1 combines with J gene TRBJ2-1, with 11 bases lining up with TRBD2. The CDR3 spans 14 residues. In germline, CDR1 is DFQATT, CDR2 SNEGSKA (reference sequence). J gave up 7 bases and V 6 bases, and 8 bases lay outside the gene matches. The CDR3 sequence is CSAPLAGGKNEQFF. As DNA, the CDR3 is TGCAGTGCGCCCCTAGCGGGAGGAAAAAATGAGCAGTTCTTC.

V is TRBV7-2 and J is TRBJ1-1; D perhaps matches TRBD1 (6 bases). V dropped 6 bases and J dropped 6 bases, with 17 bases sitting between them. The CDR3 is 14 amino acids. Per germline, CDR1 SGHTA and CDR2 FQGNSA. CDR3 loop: CASSTGGRGAEAFF. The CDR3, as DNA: TGTGCCAGCAGTACGGGGGGCAGGGGCGCTGAAGCTTTCTTT.

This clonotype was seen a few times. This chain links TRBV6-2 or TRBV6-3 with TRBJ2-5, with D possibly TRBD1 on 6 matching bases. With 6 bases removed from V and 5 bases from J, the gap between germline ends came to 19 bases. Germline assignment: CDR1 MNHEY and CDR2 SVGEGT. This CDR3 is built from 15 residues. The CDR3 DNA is TGTGCCAGCAGGCCGAAAACAGGGCCAACCGAGACCCAGTACTTC. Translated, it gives CASRPKTGPTETQYF.

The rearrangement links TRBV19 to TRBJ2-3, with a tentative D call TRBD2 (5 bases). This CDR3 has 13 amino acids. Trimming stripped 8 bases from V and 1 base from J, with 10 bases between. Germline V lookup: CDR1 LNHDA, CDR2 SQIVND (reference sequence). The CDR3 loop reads CASGSGGTDTQYF. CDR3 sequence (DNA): TGTGCCAGTGGGAGTGGCGGCACAGATACGCAGTATTTT.

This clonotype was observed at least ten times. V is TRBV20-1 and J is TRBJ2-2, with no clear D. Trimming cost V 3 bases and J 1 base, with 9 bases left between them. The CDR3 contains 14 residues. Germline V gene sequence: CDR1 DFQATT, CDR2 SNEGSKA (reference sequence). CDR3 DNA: TGCAGTGCTAGCCGGACCCTGAACACCGGGGAGCTGTTTTTT. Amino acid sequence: CSASRTLNTGELFF.

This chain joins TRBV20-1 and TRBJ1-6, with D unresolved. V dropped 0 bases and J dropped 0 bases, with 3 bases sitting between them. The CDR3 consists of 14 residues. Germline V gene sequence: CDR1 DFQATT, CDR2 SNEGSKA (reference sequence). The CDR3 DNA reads TGCAGTGCTAGAGACAGCTCCTATAATTCACCCCTCCACTTT. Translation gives CSARDSSYNSPLHF.

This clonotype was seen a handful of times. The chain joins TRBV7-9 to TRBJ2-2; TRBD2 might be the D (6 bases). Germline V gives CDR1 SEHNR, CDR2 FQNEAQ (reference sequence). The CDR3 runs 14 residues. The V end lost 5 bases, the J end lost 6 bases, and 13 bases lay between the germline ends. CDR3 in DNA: TGTGCCAGCAGCCCCTCGGGGGTGGCCGGGGAGCTGTTTTTT. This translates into CASSPSGVAGELFF.

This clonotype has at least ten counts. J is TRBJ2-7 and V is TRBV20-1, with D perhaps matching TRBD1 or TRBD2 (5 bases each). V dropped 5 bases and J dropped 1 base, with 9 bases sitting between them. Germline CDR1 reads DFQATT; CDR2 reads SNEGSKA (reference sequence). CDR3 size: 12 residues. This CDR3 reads CSAPGPSYEQYF. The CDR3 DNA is TGCAGTGCTCCGGGGCCTTCCTACGAGCAGTACTTC.

Here the CDR3 reads CATSDRGHSLYEQYF. CDR3 bases: TGTGCCACCAGTGACCGCGGACACTCCCTCTACGAGCAGTACTTC. The chain couples TRBV24-1 to TRBJ2-7; weak D call: TRBD1 (5 bases). V gave up 4 bases and J gave up 3 bases, with 15 bases separating them. The CDR3 runs to 15 residues. Germline lookup yields CDR1 KGHDR and CDR2 SFDVKD.

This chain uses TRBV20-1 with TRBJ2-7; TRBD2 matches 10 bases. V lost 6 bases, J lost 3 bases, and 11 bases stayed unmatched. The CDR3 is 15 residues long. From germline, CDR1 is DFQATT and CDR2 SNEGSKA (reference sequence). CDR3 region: CSAEKVAGGLYEQYF. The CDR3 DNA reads TGCAGTGCGGAGAAGGTAGCGGGAGGCCTCTACGAGCAGTACTTC.

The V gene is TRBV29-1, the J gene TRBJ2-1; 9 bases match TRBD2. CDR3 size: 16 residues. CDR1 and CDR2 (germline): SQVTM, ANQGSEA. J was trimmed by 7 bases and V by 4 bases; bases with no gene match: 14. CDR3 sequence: CSVGLAGFNGLNEQFF. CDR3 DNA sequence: TGCAGCGTTGGGCTAGCGGGATTTAATGGTCTTAATGAGCAGTTCTTC.

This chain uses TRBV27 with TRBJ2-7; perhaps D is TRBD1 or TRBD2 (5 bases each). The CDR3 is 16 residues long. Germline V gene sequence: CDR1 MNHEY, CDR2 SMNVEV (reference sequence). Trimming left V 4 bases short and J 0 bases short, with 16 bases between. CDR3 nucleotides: TGTGCCAGCAGTTCCCTGGGACCAATCCACTCCTACGAGCAGTACTTC. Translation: CASSSLGPIHSYEQYF.

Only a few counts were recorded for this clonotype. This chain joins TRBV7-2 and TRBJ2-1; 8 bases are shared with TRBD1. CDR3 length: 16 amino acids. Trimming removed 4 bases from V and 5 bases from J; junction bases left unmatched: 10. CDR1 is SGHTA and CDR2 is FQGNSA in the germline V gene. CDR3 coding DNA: TGTGCCAGCAGCTCAGCGTGGACAGGGAACAACAATGAGCAGTTCTTC. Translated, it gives CASSSAWTGNNNEQFF. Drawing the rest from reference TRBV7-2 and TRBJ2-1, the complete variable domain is GAGVSQSPSNKVTEKGKDVELRCDPISGHTALYWYRQSLGQGLEFLIYFQGNSAPDKSGLPSDRFSAERTGGSVSTLTIQRTQQEDSAVYLCASSSAWTGNNNEQFFGPGTRLTVL.

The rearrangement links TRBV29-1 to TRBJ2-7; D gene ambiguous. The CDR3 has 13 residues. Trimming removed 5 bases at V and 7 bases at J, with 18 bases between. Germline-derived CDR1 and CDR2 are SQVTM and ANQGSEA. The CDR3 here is CSVRLGRAWEQYF. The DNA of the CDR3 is TGCAGCGTTCGCCTCGGAAGAGCGTGGGAGCAGTACTTC.

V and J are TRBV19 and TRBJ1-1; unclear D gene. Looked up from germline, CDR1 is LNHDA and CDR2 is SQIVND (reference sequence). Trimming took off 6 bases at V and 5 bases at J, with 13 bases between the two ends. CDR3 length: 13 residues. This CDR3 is CASSDSSRTEAFF. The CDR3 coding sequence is TGTGCCAGTAGCGATTCCTCAAGGACTGAAGCTTTCTTT.

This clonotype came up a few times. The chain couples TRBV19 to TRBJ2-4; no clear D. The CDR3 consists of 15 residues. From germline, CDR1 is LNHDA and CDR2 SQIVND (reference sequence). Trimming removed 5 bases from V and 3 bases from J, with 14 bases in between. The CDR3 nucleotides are TGTGCCAGTAGTCCGCCTCTGACCGGCAAAAACATTCAGTACTTC. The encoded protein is CASSPPLTGKNIQYF.

CDR3: CASSHLGGAGETQYF. The CDR3 DNA reads as TGTGCCAGCAGCCACCTGGGCGGGGCTGGTGAGACCCAGTACTTC. This chain uses TRBV5-5 with TRBJ2-5; D possibly corresponds to TRBD2 (6 bases). V dropped 4 bases and J dropped 5 bases, with 18 bases sitting between them. Germline CDR1 is SGHKS and CDR2 is YYEKEE (reference sequence). This CDR3 is built from 15 residues.

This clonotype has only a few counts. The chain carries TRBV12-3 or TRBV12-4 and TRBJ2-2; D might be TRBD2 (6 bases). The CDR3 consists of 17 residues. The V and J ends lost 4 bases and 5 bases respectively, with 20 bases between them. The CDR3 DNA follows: TGTGCCAGCAGTTCCGCGGCTGGCGGGATGCGTACCGGGGAGCTGTTTTTT. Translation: CASSSAAGGMRTGELFF.

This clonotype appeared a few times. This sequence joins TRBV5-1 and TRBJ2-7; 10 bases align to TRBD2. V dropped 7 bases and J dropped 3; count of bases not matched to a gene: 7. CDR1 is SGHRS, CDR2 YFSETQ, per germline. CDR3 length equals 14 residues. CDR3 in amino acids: CASGLAVGYYEQYF. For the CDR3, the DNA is TGCGCCAGCGGACTAGCGGTTGGTTACTACGAGCAGTACTTC.

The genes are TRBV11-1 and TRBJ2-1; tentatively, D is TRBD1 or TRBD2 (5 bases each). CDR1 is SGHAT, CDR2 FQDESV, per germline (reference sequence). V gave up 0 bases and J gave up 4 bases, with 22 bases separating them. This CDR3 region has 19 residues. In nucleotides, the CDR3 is TGTGCCAGCAGCTTAGCAAGGAAGGGGCTCCGGACGGGATACAATGAGCAGTTCTTC. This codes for CASSLARKGLRTGYNEQFF.

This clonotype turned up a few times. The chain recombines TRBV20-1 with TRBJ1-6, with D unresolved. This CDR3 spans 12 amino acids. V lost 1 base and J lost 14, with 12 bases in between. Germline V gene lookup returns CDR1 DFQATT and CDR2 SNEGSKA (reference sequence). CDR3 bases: TGCAGTGCTAGAGGCCCGGCCGGCACCCTCCACTTT. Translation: CSARGPAGTLHF.

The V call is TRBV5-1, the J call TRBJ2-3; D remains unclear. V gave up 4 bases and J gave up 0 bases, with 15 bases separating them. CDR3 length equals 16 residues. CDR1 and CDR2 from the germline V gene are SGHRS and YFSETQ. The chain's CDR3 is CASSPRAPSSTDTQYF. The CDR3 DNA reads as TGCGCCAGCAGCCCTAGGGCCCCTTCTAGCACAGATACGCAGTATTTT.

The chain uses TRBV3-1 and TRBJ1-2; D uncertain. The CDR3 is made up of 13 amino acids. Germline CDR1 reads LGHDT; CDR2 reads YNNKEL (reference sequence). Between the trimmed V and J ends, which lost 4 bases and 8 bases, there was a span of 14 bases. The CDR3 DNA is TGTGCCAGCAGCCTCGGACCCTTCTGGGGCTACACCTTC. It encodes CASSLGPFWGYTF.

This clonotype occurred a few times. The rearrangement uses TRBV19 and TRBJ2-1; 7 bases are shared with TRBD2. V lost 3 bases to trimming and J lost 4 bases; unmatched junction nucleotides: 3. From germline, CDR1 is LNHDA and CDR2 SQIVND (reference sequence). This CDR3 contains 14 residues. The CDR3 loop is CASSMVGGYNEQFF. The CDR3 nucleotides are TGTGCCAGTAGTATGGTGGGAGGGTACAATGAGCAGTTCTTC. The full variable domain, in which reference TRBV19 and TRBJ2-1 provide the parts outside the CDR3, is DGGITQSPKYLFRKEGQNVTLSCEQNLNHDAMYWYRQDPGQGLRLIYYSQIVNDFQKGDIAEGYSVSREKKESFPLTVTSAQKNPTAFYLCASSMVGGYNEQFFGPGTRLTVL.

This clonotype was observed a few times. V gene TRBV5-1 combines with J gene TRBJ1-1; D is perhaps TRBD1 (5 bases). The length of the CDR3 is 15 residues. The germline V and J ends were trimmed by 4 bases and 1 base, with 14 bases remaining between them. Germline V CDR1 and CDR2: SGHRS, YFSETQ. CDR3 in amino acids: CASSPRDLQNTEAFF. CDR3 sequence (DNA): TGCGCCAGCAGCCCCCGGGACCTACAGAACACTGAAGCTTTCTTT.

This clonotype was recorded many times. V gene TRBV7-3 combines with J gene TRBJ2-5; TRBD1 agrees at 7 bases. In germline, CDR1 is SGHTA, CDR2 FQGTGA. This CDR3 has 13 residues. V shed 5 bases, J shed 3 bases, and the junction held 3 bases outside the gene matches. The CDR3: CASSRDRKETQYF. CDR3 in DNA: TGTGCCAGCAGCCGGGACAGAAAAGAGACCCAGTACTTC.